The 22 T cell receptor beta chains below come from one sample, sequenced in a study of blood T cell repertoires in COVID-19. Sequencing was performed with immunoSEQ multiplex PCR; in TCRdb, only in-frame clones are kept and a portion is missing. The top ten hold about 6.3% of the sample, which has 200,000 to 250,000 clones, under 90% seen once. The source material was peripheral blood. The receptors stem from a man in his 60s who had recovered from COVID-19.

This clone was recorded only once. The V and J genes are TRBV11-2 and TRBJ2-3; 9 bases line up with TRBD2. Germline-derived CDR1 and CDR2 are SGHAT and FQNNGV. This CDR3 is built from 15 residues. Trimming cost V 3 bases and J 9 bases; bases outside gene matches: 10. CDR3 DNA sequence: TGTGCCAGCAGCTTGCCCGCCTTAGCGGGAGCGACGCAGTATTTT. Translation: CASSLPALAGATQYF.

The CDR3 region has the DNA TGTGCCAGCAGTCCGACAGGGAAAAACATTCAGTACTTC. Protein product: CASSPTGKNIQYF. This chain uses TRBV12-3 or TRBV12-4 with TRBJ2-4; TRBD1 matches at 7 bases. The CDR3 extends over 13 amino acids. V dropped 5 bases and J dropped 4; count of bases not matched to a gene: 2.

V gene TRBV27 combines with J gene TRBJ2-7; 8 bases align to TRBD2. The CDR3 is 16 residues long. Germline V lookup: CDR1 MNHEY, CDR2 SMNVEV (reference sequence). The trim removed 2 bases at V and 3 bases at J, leaving 9 bases unmatched. CDR3 sequence reads: CASSLQGTRGLYEQYF. The CDR3 DNA reads TGTGCCAGCAGTTTACAAGGGACTAGGGGTCTCTACGAGCAGTACTTC.

The genes are TRBV5-1 and TRBJ2-5; no clear D gene. There are 15 residues in the CDR3. Looked up from germline, CDR1 is SGHRS and CDR2 is YFSETQ. The V end was cut by 4 bases, the J end by 0 bases, with 13 bases between. In nucleotides, the CDR3 is TGCGCCAGCAGCCAGGAAAGACCCCACCAAGAGACCCAGTACTTC. Its translation is CASSQERPHQETQYF.

J is TRBJ1-3 and V is TRBV5-1; TRBD1 might be the D (6 bases). The CDR3 totals 17 residues. Germline V gives CDR1 SGHRS, CDR2 YFSETQ. V lost 0 bases and J 0 bases, leaving 13 bases between the germline ends. This CDR3 is CASSLEGRGYSGNTIYF. The CDR3 coding sequence is TGCGCCAGCAGCTTGGAGGGCAGGGGCTACTCTGGAAACACCATATATTTT.

This chain links TRBV15 with TRBJ1-4, with 10 bases matching TRBD1. After removal of 1 base from V and 3 bases from J, the junction contained 5 bases not matched to a gene. Germline assignment: CDR1 LNHNV and CDR2 YYDKDF (reference sequence). The CDR3 sequence is 17 residues long. DNA for the CDR3: TGTGCCACCAGCAGAGTGGGACAGGGGCAGGCTAATGAAAAACTGTTTTTT. The encoded protein is CATSRVGQGQANEKLFF.

The chain joins TRBV7-3 to TRBJ2-5; D ambiguous. Trimming removed 11 bases from V and 2 bases from J, with 15 bases in between. CDR3 length equals 13 residues. Germline CDR1 SGHTA, CDR2 FQGTGA. The CDR3 DNA is TGTGCCCCTCTCAGAACACAGCAAGAGACCCAGTACTTC. Encoded protein: CAPLRTQQETQYF.

The rearrangement joins TRBV5-6 to TRBJ2-5; no clear D gene. Trimming removed 3 bases from V and 1 base from J, with 13 bases in between. Germline CDR1 and CDR2: SGHDT and YYEEEE. CDR3 length: 15 residues. CDR3 in DNA: TGTGCCAGCAGCTACAGTGTTACAGCCCAAGAGACCCAGTACTTC. It translates to CASSYSVTAQETQYF.

The J gene is TRBJ1-2, the V gene TRBV3-1 (or the pseudogene TRBV3-2); weak D call: TRBD1 (5 bases). The CDR3 contains 14 residues. Deletions cut 4 bases from V and 3 bases from J, with 12 bases between. Germline V gene lookup returns CDR1 LGHDT and CDR2 YNNKEL (reference sequence). CDR3 nucleotide sequence: TGTGCCAGCAGCCTGGGGGGGTCCTACTATGGCTACACCTTC. Its translation: CASSLGGSYYGYTF.

This chain links TRBV6-2 or TRBV6-3 with TRBJ1-5; 7 nucleotides align to TRBD1. J was trimmed by 0 bases and V by 6 bases; bases with no gene match: 17. Germline CDR1 MNHEY, CDR2 SVGEGT. The CDR3 is 19 residues long. In DNA, the CDR3 is TGTGCCAGCAGCTCGCGCTCGACAGGGAAAGGTTATAGCAATCAGCCCCAGCATTTT. It is translated as CASSSRSTGKGYSNQPQHF.

This clone was recorded only once. The genes are TRBV5-8 and TRBJ2-6; D gene uncertain. Trimming left V 1 base short and J 0 bases short, with 11 bases between. CDR3 length: 17 amino acids. The germline V gene encodes CDR1 SGHTS and CDR2 YDEGEE. The CDR3 sequence: CASSLRRGISGANVLTF. In DNA form, the CDR3 reads TGTGCCAGCAGCTTGCGTAGAGGAATCTCTGGGGCCAACGTCCTGACTTTC.

The chain carries TRBV24-1 and TRBJ1-6, with D uncertain. Deletions cut 9 bases from V and 0 bases from J, with 14 bases between. The CDR3 sequence is 16 residues long. The germline CDR1 and CDR2 sequences are KGHDR and SFDVKD. CDR3 in DNA: TGTGCCACCCACCGTTCCCCCAGCTCCTATAATTCACCCCTCCACTTT. Translated, it gives CATHRSPSSYNSPLHF.

The chain uses TRBV27 and TRBJ2-7; TRBD1 agrees at 7 bases. From germline, CDR1 is MNHEY and CDR2 SMNVEV (reference sequence). The junction had 5 bases not matched to a gene; V was cut back by 2 bases and J by 4 bases. The CDR3 is made up of 14 amino acids. CDR3 sequence: CASSLEGANYEQYF. The CDR3 DNA is TGTGCCAGCAGTTTAGAGGGGGCCAATTACGAGCAGTACTTC.

The rearrangement joins TRBV27 to TRBJ2-3; D possibly corresponds to TRBD2 (7 bases). Germline lookup yields CDR1 MNHEY and CDR2 SMNVEV (reference sequence). The CDR3 runs to 15 residues. V lost 6 bases and J 5 bases, leaving 18 bases between the germline ends. This chain's CDR3 is CASRLGGRAGDTQYF. CDR3 sequence (DNA): TGTGCCAGCAGGTTAGGGGGGAGGGCCGGAGATACGCAGTATTTT.

The chain has TRBV27 and TRBJ2-5; 7 bases match TRBD1. The junction had 14 bases not matched to a gene; V was cut back by 2 bases and J by 5 bases. Germline assignment: CDR1 MNHEY and CDR2 SMNVEV (reference sequence). The CDR3 contains 17 residues. The CDR3 DNA is TGTGCCAGCAGTTTAATGGCCCTGACAGGGAAGTGGGAGACCCAGTACTTC. Amino acids: CASSLMALTGKWETQYF.

This sequence joins TRBV10-3 and TRBJ1-5; D remains ambiguous. V lost 2 bases to trimming and J lost 2 bases, with 4 bases between them. This CDR3 is built from 13 residues. CDR1 is ENHRY and CDR2 is SYGVKD in the germline V gene. CDR3 in DNA: TGTGCCATCAGTGAGCGGGGCAATCAGCCCCAGCATTTT. Its protein product is CAISERGNQPQHF.

This sequence joins TRBV7-2 and TRBJ2-7; the match to TRBD2 covers 10 bases. The CDR3 runs to 17 residues. Per the germline V gene, CDR1 is SGHTA and CDR2 is FQGNSA. V was clipped by 1 base and J by 3 bases; unmatched bases: 9. The CDR3 DNA sequence: TGTGCCAGCAGCTTAGAAGCGGGAGGGCCTCTTGGCTACGAGCAGTACTTC. It encodes CASSLEAGGPLGYEQYF.

The rearrangement joins TRBV5-5 to TRBJ1-1; 7 bases align to TRBD1. V lost 4 bases, J lost 1 base, and 10 bases stayed unmatched. CDR1 is SGHKS, CDR2 YYEKEE, per germline (reference sequence). CDR3 size: 16 residues. Here the CDR3 reads CASSLRGDRANTEAFF. CDR3 DNA sequence: TGTGCCAGCAGCCTTAGGGGAGACAGGGCGAACACTGAAGCTTTCTTT.

V and J are TRBV5-1 and TRBJ2-3; D not certain. V lost 4 bases to trimming and J lost 0 bases, with 15 bases between them. The CDR3 contains 16 residues. Germline V gene sequence: CDR1 SGHRS, CDR2 YFSETQ. CDR3 sequence reads: CASSQVQAYSTDTQYF. Written as DNA, the CDR3 is TGCGCCAGCAGCCAAGTCCAGGCTTACAGCACAGATACGCAGTATTTT. The whole variable domain, filled in from reference TRBV5-1 and TRBJ2-3, reads KAGVTQTPRYLIKTRGQQVTLSCSPISGHRSVSWYQQTPGQGLQFLFEYFSETQRNKGNFPGRFSGRQFSNSRSEMNVSTLELGDSALYLCASSQVQAYSTDTQYFGPGTRLTVL.

The chain has TRBV2 and TRBJ1-5; D possibly corresponds to TRBD1 (5 bases). V gave up 4 bases and J gave up 1 base, with 20 bases separating them. Germline loops: CDR1 SNHLY, CDR2 FYNNEI. This CDR3 has 18 residues. The CDR3 reads CASSVYGGGGGSNQPQHF. In DNA, the CDR3 is TGTGCCAGCAGTGTCTATGGGGGAGGTGGTGGGAGCAATCAGCCCCAGCATTTT.

This rearrangement joins TRBV5-4 to TRBJ1-3; D is unresolved. The CDR3 is 15 residues long. Trimming took 0 bases from V and 0 from J, leaving 7 bases between them. The V gene's germline CDR1 is SGHNT and CDR2 YYREEE (reference sequence). The CDR3 region has the DNA TGTGCCAGCAGCTTGGCGGGGAACTCTGGAAACACCATATATTTT. Translation gives CASSLAGNSGNTIYF. Using reference TRBV5-4 and TRBJ1-3 for the parts outside the CDR3, the full variable domain is ETGVTQSPTHLIKTRGQQVTLRCSSQSGHNTVSWYQQALGQGPQFIFQYYREEENGRGNFPPRFSGLQFPNYSSELNVNALELDDSALYLCASSLAGNSGNTIYFGEGSWLTVV.

The chain links TRBV28 to TRBJ2-2; TRBD2 agrees at 9 bases. CDR3 size: 14 residues. V was clipped by 5 bases and J by 6 bases; unmatched bases: 4. CDR1 MDHEN and CDR2 SYDVKM come from the germline V gene. The CDR3 is CASSIVAGAGELFF. The CDR3 DNA reads as TGTGCCAGCAGTATCGTAGCGGGAGCCGGGGAGCTGTTTTTT. The full variable domain, completed using reference TRBV28 and TRBJ2-2, is DVKVTQSSRYLVKRTGEKVFLECVQDMDHENMFWYRQDPGLGLRLIYFSYDVKMKEKGDIPEGYSVSREKKERFSLILESASTNQTSMYLCASSIVAGAGELFFGEGSRLTVL.